A selection of T cell receptor beta chains follows, all from one sample in a study of shared clonotypes between healthy human individuals. Only in-frame clones appear in the TCRdb table, and some are missing; sequencing was by immunoSEQ multiplex PCR. The repertoire holds approximately 2,200,000 clones, with about 92% as singletons. Source material: naive CD8+ T cells from PBMCs. These receptors were taken from a man younger than 35 in good health. Some clones in this sample may be carry-over from other donors' samples. The CDR3 runs from the conserved cysteine through the conserved F or W. The D gene is left open where the match is weak. Size is stated for part of the rows, as once, few or many counts, or as a class when the clone is expanded.

j_gene,abundance,v_gene,d_gene,CDR3aa,CDR3nt
TRBJ2-7,.,TRBV4-3,TRBD2,CASSQAPPGLAGDFDEQYF,TGCGCCAGCAGCCAAGCCCCCCCGGGACTAGCGGGAGACTTCGACGAGCAGTACTTC
TRBJ2-7,.,TRBV7-3,TRBD2,CASSLLAGGIDEQYF,TGTGCCAGCAGCTTACTAGCGGGGGGCATAGACGAGCAGTACTTC
TRBJ2-2,once,TRBV30,TRBD2,CAWRLGGLAGVTGELFF,TGTGCCTGGAGACTAGGGGGACTAGCGGGTGTCACCGGGGAGCTGTTTTTT
TRBJ2-5,.,TRBV7-3,TRBD1,CASSLLGNRGETQYF,TGTGCCAGCAGCTTGCTTGGGAACAGGGGAGAGACCCAGTACTTC
TRBJ1-6,.,TRBV7-9,.,CASSFRESTGRNSPLHF,TGTGCCAGCAGCTTTAGGGAAAGCACAGGGCGGAATTCACCCCTCCACTTT
TRBJ2-7,once,TRBV11-2,.,CASSLVTGSYEQYF,TGTGCCAGCAGCTTAGTAACTGGATCCTACGAGCAGTACTTC
TRBJ1-1,.,TRBV7-9,.,CASSLAWRNTEAFF,TGTGCCAGCAGCTTAGCGTGGCGAAACACTGAAGCTTTCTTT
TRBJ2-7,.,TRBV27,.,CASSLRAAFHYEQYF,TGTGCCAGCAGTTTAAGGGCGGCCTTCCACTACGAGCAGTACTTC
TRBJ2-4,.,TRBV28,TRBD2,CASSLGLAGSIQYF,TGTGCCAGCAGTCTCGGACTAGCGGGATCGATTCAGTACTTC
TRBJ1-2,.,TRBV13,.,CASSPLGGENYGYTF,TGTGCCAGCAGCCCTTTGGGGGGAGAGAACTATGGCTACACCTTC
TRBJ2-1,.,TRBV28,TRBD2,CASSLVGRADEQFF,TGTGCCAGCAGTTTAGTCGGGAGGGCCGATGAGCAGTTCTTC
TRBJ2-7,.,TRBV7-2,.,CASSNGTPEQYF,TGTGCCAGCAGCAACGGGACTCCCGAGCAGTACTTC
TRBJ2-7,.,TRBV19,TRBD2,CASSTGLEFNEQYF,TGTGCCAGTAGTACGGGACTAGAGTTCAACGAGCAGTACTTC
TRBJ2-1,.,TRBV7-3,.,CASSLTGGPYNEQFF,TGTGCCAGCAGCTTAACAGGTGGCCCCTACAATGAGCAGTTCTTC
TRBJ1-5,.,TRBV6-5,TRBD1,CASSPGQGANQPQHF,TGTGCCAGCAGCCCCGGACAGGGCGCCAATCAGCCCCAGCATTTT
TRBJ1-5,.,TRBV4-1,.,CASSLGFNQPQHF,TGCGCCAGCAGCCTCGGATTTAATCAGCCCCAGCATTTT
TRBJ2-7,.,TRBV28,TRBD2,CASSLRGRAFEQYF,TGTGCCAGCAGTTTACGGGGGAGGGCATTCGAGCAGTACTTC
TRBJ2-1,.,TRBV7-3,.,CASSSPAFSSYNEQFF,TGTGCCAGCAGCTCCCCCGCCTTCAGCTCCTACAATGAGCAGTTCTTC
TRBJ2-7,.,TRBV9,.,CASSVGGNSYEQYF,TGTGCCAGCAGCGTCGGCGGAAACTCCTACGAGCAGTACTTC
TRBJ1-5,.,TRBV2,TRBD1,CASRTGGQPQHF,TGTGCCAGCCGGACAGGGGGACAGCCCCAGCATTTT
TRBJ2-2,.,TRBV9,.,CASSPRGSLAGELFF,TGTGCCAGCAGCCCTAGGGGGAGTTTAGCCGGGGAGCTGTTTTTT
TRBJ2-2,.,TRBV5-1,TRBD1,CASSKGQGVAYGELFF,TGCGCCAGCAGCAAGGGACAGGGGGTAGCCTACGGGGAGCTGTTTTTT
TRBJ2-1,.,TRBV6-5,.,CASSYQGSSYNEQFF,TGTGCCAGCAGTTACCAGGGGAGCTCCTACAATGAGCAGTTCTTC